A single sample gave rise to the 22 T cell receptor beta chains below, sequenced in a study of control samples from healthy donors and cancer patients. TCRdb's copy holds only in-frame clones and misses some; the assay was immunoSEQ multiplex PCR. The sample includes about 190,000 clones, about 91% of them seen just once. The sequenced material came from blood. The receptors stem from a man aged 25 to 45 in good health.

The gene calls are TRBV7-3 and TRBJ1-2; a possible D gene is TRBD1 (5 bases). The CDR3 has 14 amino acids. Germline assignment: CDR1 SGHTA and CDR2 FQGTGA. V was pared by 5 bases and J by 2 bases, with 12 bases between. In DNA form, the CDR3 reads TGTGCCAGCAGCCCCCCGGGGGGAAACTATGGCTACACCTTC. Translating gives CASSPPGGNYGYTF.

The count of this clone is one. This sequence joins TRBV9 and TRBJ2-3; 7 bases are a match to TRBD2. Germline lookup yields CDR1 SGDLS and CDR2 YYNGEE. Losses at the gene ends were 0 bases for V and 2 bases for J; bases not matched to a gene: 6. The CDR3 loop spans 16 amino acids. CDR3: CASSVEAGPHTDTQYF. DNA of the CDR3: TGTGCCAGCAGCGTAGAAGCGGGGCCTCACACAGATACGCAGTATTTT.

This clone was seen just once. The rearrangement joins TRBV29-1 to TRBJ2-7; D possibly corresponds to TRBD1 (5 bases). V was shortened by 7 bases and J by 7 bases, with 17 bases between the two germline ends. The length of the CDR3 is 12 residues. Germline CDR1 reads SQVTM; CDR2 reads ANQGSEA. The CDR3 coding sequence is TGCAGCGGGGGCCTCACTTTAAGTGAGCAGTACTTC. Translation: CSGGLTLSEQYF.

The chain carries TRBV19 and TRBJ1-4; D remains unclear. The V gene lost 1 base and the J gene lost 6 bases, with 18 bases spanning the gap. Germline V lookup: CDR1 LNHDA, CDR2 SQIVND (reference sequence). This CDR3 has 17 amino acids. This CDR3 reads CASSIVPTARRDEKLFF. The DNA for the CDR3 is TGTGCCAGTAGTATAGTCCCCACGGCTCGGAGGGATGAAAAACTGTTTTTT.

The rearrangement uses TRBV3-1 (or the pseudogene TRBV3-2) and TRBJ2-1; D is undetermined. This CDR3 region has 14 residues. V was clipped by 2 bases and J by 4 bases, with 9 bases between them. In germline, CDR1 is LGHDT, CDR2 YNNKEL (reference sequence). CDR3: CASSQLNAYNEQFF. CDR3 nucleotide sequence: TGTGCCAGCAGCCAATTAAACGCATACAATGAGCAGTTCTTC.

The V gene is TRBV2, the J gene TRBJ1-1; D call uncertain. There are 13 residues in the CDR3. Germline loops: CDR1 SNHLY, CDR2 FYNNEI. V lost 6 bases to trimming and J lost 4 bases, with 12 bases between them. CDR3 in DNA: TGTGCCAGCAGCCCAACAGTGGCCACTGAAGCTTTCTTT. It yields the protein CASSPTVATEAFF.

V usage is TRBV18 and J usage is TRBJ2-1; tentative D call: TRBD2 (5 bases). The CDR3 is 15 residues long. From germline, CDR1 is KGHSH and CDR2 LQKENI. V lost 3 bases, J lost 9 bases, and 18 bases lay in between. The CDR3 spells CASSPVGLDELEQFF. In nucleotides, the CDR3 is TGTGCCAGCTCACCGGTAGGACTCGACGAACTTGAGCAGTTCTTC.

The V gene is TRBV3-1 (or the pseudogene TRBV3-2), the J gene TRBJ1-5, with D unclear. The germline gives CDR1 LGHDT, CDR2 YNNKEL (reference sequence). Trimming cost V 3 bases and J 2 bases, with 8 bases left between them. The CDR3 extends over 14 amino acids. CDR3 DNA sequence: TGTGCCAGCAGCCAGGGGTGGGGCAATCAGCCCCAGCATTTT. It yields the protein CASSQGWGNQPQHF.

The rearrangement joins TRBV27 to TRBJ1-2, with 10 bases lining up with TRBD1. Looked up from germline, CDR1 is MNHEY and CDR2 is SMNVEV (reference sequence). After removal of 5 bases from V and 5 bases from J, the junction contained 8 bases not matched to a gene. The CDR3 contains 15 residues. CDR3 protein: CASSLTGGSLYGYTF. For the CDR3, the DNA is TGTGCCAGCAGTCTGACAGGGGGCTCGTTGTATGGCTACACCTTC.

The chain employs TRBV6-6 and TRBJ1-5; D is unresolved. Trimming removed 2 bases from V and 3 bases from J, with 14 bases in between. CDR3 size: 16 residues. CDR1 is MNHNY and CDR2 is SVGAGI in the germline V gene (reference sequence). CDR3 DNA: TGTGCCAGCAGTTACCGGGAGTTGAGTGACAATCAGCCCCAGCATTTT. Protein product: CASSYRELSDNQPQHF.

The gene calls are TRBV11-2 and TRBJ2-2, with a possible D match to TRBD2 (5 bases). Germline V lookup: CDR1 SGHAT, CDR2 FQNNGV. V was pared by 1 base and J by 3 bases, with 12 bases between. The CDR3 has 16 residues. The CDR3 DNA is TGTGCCAGCAGCTTAGTTGCTAGCCGGGACACCGGGGAGCTGTTTTTT. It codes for CASSLVASRDTGELFF.

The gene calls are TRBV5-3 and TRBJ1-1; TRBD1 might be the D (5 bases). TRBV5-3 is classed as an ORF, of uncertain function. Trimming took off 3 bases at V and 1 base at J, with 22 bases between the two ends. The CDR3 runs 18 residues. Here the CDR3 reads CARSYSRGWGPKNTEAFF. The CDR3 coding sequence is TGTGCCAGAAGCTACTCTCGAGGTTGGGGCCCAAAGAACACTGAAGCTTTCTTT.

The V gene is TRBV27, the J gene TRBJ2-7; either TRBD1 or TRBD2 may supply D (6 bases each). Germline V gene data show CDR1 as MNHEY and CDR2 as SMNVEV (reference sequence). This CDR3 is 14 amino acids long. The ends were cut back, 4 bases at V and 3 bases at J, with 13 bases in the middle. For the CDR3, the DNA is TGTGCCAGCAGTTACTTGGGGGGCCACTACGAGCAGTACTTC. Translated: CASSYLGGHYEQYF.

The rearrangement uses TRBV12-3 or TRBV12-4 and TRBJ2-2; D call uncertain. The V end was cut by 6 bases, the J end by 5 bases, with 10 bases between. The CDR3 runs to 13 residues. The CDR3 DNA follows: TGTGCCAGCAGACAATGGGGAACCGGGGAGCTGTTTTTT. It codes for CASRQWGTGELFF.

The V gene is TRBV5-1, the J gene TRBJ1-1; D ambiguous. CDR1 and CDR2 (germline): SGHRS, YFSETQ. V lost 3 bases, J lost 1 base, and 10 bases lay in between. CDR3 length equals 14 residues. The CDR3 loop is CASSSRTENTEAFF. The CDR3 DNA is TGCGCCAGCAGCTCCAGGACGGAGAACACTGAAGCTTTCTTT. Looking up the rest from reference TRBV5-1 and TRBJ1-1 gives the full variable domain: KAGVTQTPRYLIKTRGQQVTLSCSPISGHRSVSWYQQTPGQGLQFLFEYFSETQRNKGNFPGRFSGRQFSNSRSEMNVSTLELGDSALYLCASSSRTENTEAFFGQGTRLTVV.

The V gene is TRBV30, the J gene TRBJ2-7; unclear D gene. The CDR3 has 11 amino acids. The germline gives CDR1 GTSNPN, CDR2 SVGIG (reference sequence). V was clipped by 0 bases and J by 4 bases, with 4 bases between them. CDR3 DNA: TGTGCCTGGAGTGTAGCTTACGAGCAGTACTTC. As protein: CAWSVAYEQYF.

CDR3 sequence reads: CATSGRGQPLCDYTF. The CDR3 region has the DNA TGTGCCACCAGTGGGCGCGGACAGCCACTATGTGACTACACCTTC. V is TRBV24-1 and J is TRBJ1-2; D possibly corresponds to TRBD1 (6 bases). The germline V gene encodes CDR1 KGHDR and CDR2 SFDVKD. This CDR3 comprises 15 residues. Trimming took off 5 bases at V and 10 bases at J, with 22 bases between the two ends.

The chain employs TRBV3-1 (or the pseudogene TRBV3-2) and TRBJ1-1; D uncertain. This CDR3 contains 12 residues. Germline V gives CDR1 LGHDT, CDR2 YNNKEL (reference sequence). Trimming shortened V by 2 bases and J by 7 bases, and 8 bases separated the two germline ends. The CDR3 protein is CASSQLSDEAFF. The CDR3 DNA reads TGTGCCAGCAGCCAACTGAGTGATGAAGCTTTCTTT.

DNA for the CDR3: TGTGCCAGCAGTCCAGAGACAGGGGGGAATTCACCCCTCCACTTT. It yields the protein CASSPETGGNSPLHF. The rearrangement links TRBV6-5 to TRBJ1-6, with 9 nucleotides matching TRBD1. The germline gives CDR1 MNHEY, CDR2 SVGAGI. V dropped 5 bases and J dropped 7; count of bases not matched to a gene: 6. The CDR3 contains 15 residues.

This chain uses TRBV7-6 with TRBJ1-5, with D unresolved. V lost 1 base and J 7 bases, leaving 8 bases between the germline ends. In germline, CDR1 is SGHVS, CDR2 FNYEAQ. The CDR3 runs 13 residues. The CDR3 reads CASSLGVGQPQHF. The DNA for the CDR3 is TGTGCCAGCAGCTTAGGCGTAGGCCAGCCCCAGCATTTT.

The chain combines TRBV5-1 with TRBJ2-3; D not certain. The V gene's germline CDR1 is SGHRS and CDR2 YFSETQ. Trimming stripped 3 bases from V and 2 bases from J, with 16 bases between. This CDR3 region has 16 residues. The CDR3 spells CASSSRVGGTTDTQYF. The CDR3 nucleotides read TGCGCCAGCAGCTCTCGGGTAGGCGGAACCACAGATACGCAGTATTTT.

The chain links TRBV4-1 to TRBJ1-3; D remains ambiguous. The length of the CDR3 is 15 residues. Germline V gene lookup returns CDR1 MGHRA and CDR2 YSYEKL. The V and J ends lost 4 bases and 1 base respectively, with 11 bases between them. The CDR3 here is CASSLSHTSGNTIYF. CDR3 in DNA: TGCGCCAGCAGCCTTTCCCACACGTCTGGAAACACCATATATTTT.